These T cell receptor beta chains were read from a single sample in a study of T-cell memory formation after mild COVID-19. MiXCR was run by TCRdb on the 5' RACE reads, yielding one entry per CDR3 protein. The profile covers roughly 220,000 distinct CDR3 sequences, with 9.5% appearing a single time and around 3.3% taken by the ten largest. The sequenced sample consisted of PBMCs or a T cell subset sorted from them (not recorded which). These receptors came from a young man who had mild COVID-19 (a few samples of this study predate the infection). Cell type and time point are not known. CDR3s include the opening cysteine and the closing phenylalanine or tryptophan. D genes are given only for firm matches. Where a row states a size, it is once, few, many or the class of an expanded clone; other rows omit it.

clone_size j_call v_call cdr3_length d_call cdr3_aa cdr3_nt
. TRBJ2-5 TRBV7-6 14 TRBD1 CASSPGQGPETQYF TGTGCCAGCAGCCCGGGACAGGGGCCGGAGACCCAGTACTTC
many TRBJ2-3 TRBV7-2 14 TRBD2 CASRKRLATDTQYF TGTGCCAGCCGGAAACGACTAGCGACGGATACGCAGTATTTT
many TRBJ1-2 TRBV5-4 13 . CASSLVVGGGYTF TGTGCCAGCAGCTTGGTAGTCGGGGGTGGCTACACCTTC
. TRBJ1-4 TRBV2 18 . CASSRGNRAVADLEKLFF TGTGCCAGCAGCAGAGGAAACAGGGCGGTGGCGGATCTTGAAAAACTGTTTTTT
. TRBJ1-1 TRBV5-1 13 . CASRLGPRTEAFF TGCGCCAGCAGACTCGGCCCGAGGACTGAAGCTTTCTTT
few TRBJ2-2 TRBV7-9 12 TRBD1 CAINRGSGELFF TGTGCCATAAACAGGGGGTCCGGGGAGCTGTTTTTT
many TRBJ2-6 TRBV4-1 19 . CASSQLSKATFSGANVLTF TGCGCCAGCAGCCAATTAAGTAAGGCCACTTTCTCTGGGGCCAACGTCCTGACTTTC
. TRBJ1-5 TRBV24-1 15 TRBD1 CATSDPNRGNQPQHF TGTGCCACCAGTGATCCGAACAGGGGAAATCAGCCCCAGCATTTT
few TRBJ2-2 TRBV6-5 16 . CATSFLTVDNTGELFF TGTGCCACCTCGTTTTTGACGGTCGACAACACCGGGGAGCTGTTTTTT
. TRBJ2-1 TRBV12-3/TRBV12-4 12 . CASSFFRDEQFF TGTGCCAGCAGTTTTTTTAGGGATGAGCAGTTCTTC
many TRBJ2-5 TRBV29-1 12 TRBD1 CSVDGQGETQYF TGCAGCGTTGATGGACAGGGAGAGACCCAGTACTTC
. TRBJ2-3 TRBV29-1 14 . CSCIRGQMADTQYF TGCAGCTGCATAAGGGGTCAAATGGCAGATACGCAGTATTTT
. TRBJ2-1 TRBV7-8 13 TRBD1 CATRDRGYNEQFF TGTGCCACCCGGGACAGGGGTTACAATGAGCAGTTCTTC
few TRBJ1-1 TRBV9 13 . CASSAGRGTEAFF TGTGCCAGCAGCGCGGGTCGGGGAACTGAAGCTTTCTTT
few TRBJ1-5 TRBV4-3 14 . CASSQSSVNQPQHF TGCGCCAGCAGCCAATCAAGCGTTAATCAGCCCCAGCATTTT
. TRBJ1-5 TRBV24-1 13 TRBD1 CATSETGVPAQHF TGTGCCACCAGTGAAACAGGGGTCCCGGCCCAGCATTTT
. TRBJ2-2 TRBV3-1 17 . CASSQDPWRGSAGELFF TGTGCCAGCAGCCAAGATCCTTGGAGGGGTAGCGCCGGGGAGCTGTTTTTT
. TRBJ2-5 TRBV9 12 . CASSVDQGTQYF TGTGCCAGCAGCGTAGACCAAGGGACCCAGTACTTC
. TRBJ2-1 TRBV7-9 12 . CASSALYNEQFF TGTGCCAGCAGCGCCCTGTACAATGAGCAGTTCTTC
. TRBJ2-1 TRBV6-5 15 . CASTEGTPRVNEQFF TGTGCCAGCACCGAAGGGACCCCCAGGGTAAATGAGCAGTTCTTC